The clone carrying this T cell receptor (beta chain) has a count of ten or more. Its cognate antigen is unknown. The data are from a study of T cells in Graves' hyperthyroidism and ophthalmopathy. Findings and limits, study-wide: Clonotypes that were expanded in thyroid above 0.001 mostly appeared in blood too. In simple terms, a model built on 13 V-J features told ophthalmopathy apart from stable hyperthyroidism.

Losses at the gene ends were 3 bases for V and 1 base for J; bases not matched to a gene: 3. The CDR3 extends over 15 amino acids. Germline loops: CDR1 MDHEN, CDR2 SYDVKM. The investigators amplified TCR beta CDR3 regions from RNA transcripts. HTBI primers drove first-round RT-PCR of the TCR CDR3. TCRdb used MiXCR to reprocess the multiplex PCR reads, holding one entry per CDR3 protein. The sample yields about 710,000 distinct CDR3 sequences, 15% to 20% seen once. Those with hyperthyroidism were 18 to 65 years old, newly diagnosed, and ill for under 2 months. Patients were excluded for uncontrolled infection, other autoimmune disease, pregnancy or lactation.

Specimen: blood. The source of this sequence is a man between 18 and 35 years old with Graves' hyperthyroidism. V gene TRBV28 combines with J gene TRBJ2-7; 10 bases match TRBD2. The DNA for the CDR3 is TGTGCCAGCAGTTTTGGACTAGCGGATTCCTACGAGCAGTACTTC. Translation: CASSFGLADSYEQYF.